Following are 18 T cell receptor beta chains from one sample sequenced in a study of blood T cell repertoires in COVID-19. The repertoire was sequenced with immunoSEQ multiplex PCR; TCRdb's copy has only in-frame clones and lacks some. The table lists some 85,000 clones, roughly 80% of them singletons. Input material: peripheral blood. These receptors were obtained from an elderly woman with acute or convalescent COVID-19.

This chain connects TRBV19 to TRBJ1-1; maybe TRBD1 (5 bases). Germline CDR1 is LNHDA and CDR2 is SQIVND (reference sequence). V lost 3 bases to trimming and J lost 2 bases, with 13 bases between them. This CDR3 has 15 amino acids. The CDR3 here is CASSIIDSRNTEAFF. The CDR3 nucleotides are TGTGCCAGTAGTATTATAGACAGTCGCAACACTGAAGCTTTCTTT.

This clone was detected a few times. One end of the junction does not line up with germline, which may come from a read error. The J gene is TRBJ1-4, the V gene TRBV25-1; no firm D call. The V gene's germline CDR1 is MGHDK and CDR2 SYGVNS. The CDR3 is 13 residues long. The CDR3: CASSPHTSEKLFF. The CDR3, as DNA: TGTGCCAGCAGTCCACACACTAGTGAAAAACTGTTTTTT.

The rearrangement uses TRBV5-1 and TRBJ2-1, with a weak D call TRBD1 (6 bases). V was pared by 0 bases and J by 3 bases, with 16 bases between. The CDR3 is 17 residues long. The germline V gene has CDR1 SGHRS and CDR2 YFSETQ. Here the CDR3 DNA reads TGCGCCAGCAGCTTGGTGTCAGGGGTTCTATTCTACAATGAGCAGTTCTTC. It yields the protein CASSLVSGVLFYNEQFF.

The chain is built from TRBV6-5 and TRBJ2-7, with a tentative D call TRBD1 (5 bases). The ends were cut back, 5 bases at V and 2 bases at J, with 16 bases in the middle. The CDR3 loop spans 15 amino acids. Looked up from germline, CDR1 is MNHEY and CDR2 is SVGAGI. The CDR3 DNA sequence: TGTGCCAGCAGTCCCGAAGGGGCTGGGGCCTACGAGCAGTACTTC. This codes for CASSPEGAGAYEQYF.

The chain employs TRBV19 and TRBJ2-7, with D possibly TRBD2 on 5 matching bases. CDR1 and CDR2 (germline): LNHDA, SQIVND (reference sequence). V dropped 6 bases and J dropped 2 bases, with 14 bases sitting between them. The CDR3 loop spans 14 amino acids. Here the CDR3 reads CASSSLDSTYEQYF. CDR3 nucleotides: TGTGCCAGTAGCTCACTGGACTCCACCTACGAGCAGTACTTC. Drawing the rest from reference TRBV19 and TRBJ2-7, the complete variable domain is DGGITQSPKYLFRKEGQNVTLSCEQNLNHDAMYWYRQDPGQGLRLIYYSQIVNDFQKGDIAEGYSVSREKKESFPLTVTSAQKNPTAFYLCASSSLDSTYEQYFGPGTRLTVT.

This chain joins TRBV6-5 and TRBJ2-3; 7 bases line up with TRBD2. This CDR3 is 15 amino acids long. V was pared by 6 bases and J by 2 bases, with 8 bases of the junction left unmatched. From germline, CDR1 is MNHEY and CDR2 SVGAGI. CDR3 DNA: TGTGCCAGCAGGTGGAGCGGGGTTGACACAGATACGCAGTATTTT. It codes for CASRWSGVDTDTQYF.

J is TRBJ1-3 and V is TRBV4-1, with 8 bases aligning to TRBD1. The CDR3 totals 17 residues. Per the germline V gene, CDR1 is MGHRA and CDR2 is YSYEKL. Trimming cost V 2 bases and J 1 base; bases outside gene matches: 7. CDR3 DNA sequence: TGCGCCAGCAGCCAATCACCCGGACAGGGATCTGGAAACACCATATATTTT. It specifies CASSQSPGQGSGNTIYF.

The genes are TRBV6-1 and TRBJ2-7; D possibly corresponds to TRBD1 (8 bases). The length of the CDR3 is 17 residues. V lost 4 bases and J 1 base, leaving 20 bases between the germline ends. CDR1 is MNHNS and CDR2 is SASEGT in the germline V gene. The CDR3 DNA follows: TGTGCCAGCAGTGGGGGGGGGTTCCGGACAGGGTCCTACGAGCAGTACTTC. This gives the protein CASSGGGFRTGSYEQYF.

V gene TRBV15 combines with J gene TRBJ1-1, with D possibly matching TRBD1 (5 bases). V was clipped by 3 bases and J by 1 base, with 12 bases between them. The CDR3 is made up of 15 amino acids. Germline V CDR1 and CDR2: LNHNV, YYDKDF (reference sequence). The CDR3 is CATSSPTGPNTEAFF. CDR3 nucleotide sequence: TGTGCCACCAGCAGTCCTACAGGTCCGAACACTGAAGCTTTCTTT.

This clone was counted once. This rearrangement joins TRBV3-1 (or the pseudogene TRBV3-2) to TRBJ1-2; D is perhaps TRBD1 (5 bases). The germline CDR1 and CDR2 sequences are LGHDT and YNNKEL (reference sequence). The ends were cut back, 8 bases at V and 7 bases at J, with 17 bases in the middle. This CDR3 is built from 13 residues. This CDR3 is CASGDPGRGGYTF. The CDR3 DNA sequence: TGTGCCAGCGGGGATCCAGGGAGGGGTGGCTACACCTTC.

The chain carries TRBV3-1 (or the pseudogene TRBV3-2) and TRBJ2-3, with 10 nucleotides matching TRBD2. V dropped 4 bases and J dropped 0; count of bases not matched to a gene: 1. Germline V gene lookup returns CDR1 LGHDT and CDR2 YNNKEL (reference sequence). This CDR3 has 15 residues. CDR3 coding DNA: TGTGCCAGCAGCCCGACTAGCGGGAGCACAGATACGCAGTATTTT. Translation: CASSPTSGSTDTQYF.

The chain couples TRBV28 to TRBJ1-2; D unclear. Germline V CDR1 and CDR2: MDHEN, SYDVKM. This CDR3 spans 13 amino acids. CDR3 sequence (DNA): TGTGTCTCAGCACGCGGCAGCGCCGATTACTACACCTTC. Translated, it gives CVSARGSADYYTF.

This rearrangement joins TRBV6-5 to TRBJ2-7; no definite D call. Trimming stripped 6 bases from V and 2 bases from J, with 11 bases between. Germline loops: CDR1 MNHEY, CDR2 SVGAGI. The CDR3 totals 13 residues. In nucleotides, the CDR3 is TGTGCCAGCAGCCTTTATGGGCCCTACGAGCAGTACTTC. Residues: CASSLYGPYEQYF.

The J gene is TRBJ1-1, the V gene TRBV5-1, with D maybe TRBD1 (5 bases). The CDR3 covers 16 residues. Trimming stripped 0 bases from V and 4 bases from J, with 16 bases between. CDR1 SGHRS and CDR2 YFSETQ come from the germline V gene. CDR3 in DNA: TGCGCCAGCAGCTTGGGAGGTCAGGGCTTGGGCACTGAAGCTTTCTTT. Protein: CASSLGGQGLGTEAFF.

This clone showed up just once. The chain has TRBV11-3 and TRBJ2-1; D is possibly TRBD2 (6 bases). V lost 1 base and J 4 bases, leaving 11 bases between the germline ends. The germline V gene encodes CDR1 SGHNT and CDR2 YENEEA. The CDR3 consists of 15 residues. Here the CDR3 reads CASSLGVGRYNEQFF. The CDR3 DNA is TGTGCCAGCAGCTTAGGGGTCGGGAGATACAATGAGCAGTTCTTC.

The CDR3 DNA is TGTGCCAGCAGCGTGGTGACTAGCGCCAATGAGCAGTTCTTC. It yields the protein CASSVVTSANEQFF. The chain combines TRBV2 with TRBJ2-1; 8 bases are a match to TRBD2. The CDR3 consists of 14 residues. From germline, CDR1 is SNHLY and CDR2 FYNNEI. V shed 6 bases and J 6 bases; nucleotides not matched to a gene: 7.

The V call is TRBV7-2, the J call TRBJ2-3; weak D call: TRBD2 (6 bases). The CDR3 consists of 15 residues. Germline CDR1 and CDR2: SGHTA and FQGNSA. Trimming shortened V by 5 bases and J by 0 bases, and 12 bases separated the two germline ends. CDR3 sequence reads: CASSPPGLSTDTQYF. The CDR3 region has the DNA TGTGCCAGCAGCCCTCCCGGACTAAGCACAGATACGCAGTATTTT.

The V call is TRBV25-1, the J call TRBJ1-3, with D uncertain. In germline, CDR1 is MGHDK, CDR2 SYGVNS. The CDR3 consists of 14 residues. Deletions cut 2 bases from V and 0 bases from J, with 5 bases between. The CDR3 region is CASSELPSGNTIYF. In DNA, the CDR3 is TGTGCCAGCAGTGAACTCCCCTCTGGAAACACCATATATTTT.